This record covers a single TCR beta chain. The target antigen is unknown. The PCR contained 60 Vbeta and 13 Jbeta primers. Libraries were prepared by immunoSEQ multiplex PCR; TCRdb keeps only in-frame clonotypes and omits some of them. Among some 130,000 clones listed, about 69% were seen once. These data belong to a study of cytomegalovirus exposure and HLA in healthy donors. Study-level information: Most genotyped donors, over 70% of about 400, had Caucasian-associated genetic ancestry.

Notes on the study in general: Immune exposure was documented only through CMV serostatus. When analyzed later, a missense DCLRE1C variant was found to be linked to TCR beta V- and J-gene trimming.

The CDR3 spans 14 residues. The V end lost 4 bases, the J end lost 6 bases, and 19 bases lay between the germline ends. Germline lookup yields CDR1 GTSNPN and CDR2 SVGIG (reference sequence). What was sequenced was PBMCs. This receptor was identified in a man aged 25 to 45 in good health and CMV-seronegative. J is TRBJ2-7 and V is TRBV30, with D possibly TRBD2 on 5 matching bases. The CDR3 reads CAWTAGFAGGEQYF. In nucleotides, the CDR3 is TGTGCCTGGACGGCGGGTTTTGCGGGTGGCGAGCAGTACTTC. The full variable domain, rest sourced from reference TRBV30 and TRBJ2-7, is SQTIHQWPATLVQPVGSPLSLECTVEGTSNPNLYWYRQAAGRGLQLLFYSVGIGQISSEVPQNLSASRPQDRQFILSSKKLLLSDSGFYLCAWTAGFAGGEQYFGPGTRLTVT.